The 11 T cell receptor beta chains listed next were all sequenced from one sample in a study of T cell responses to AZD1222 COVID-19 vaccine. Only in-frame clones appear in the TCRdb table, and some are missing; sequencing was by immunoSEQ multiplex PCR. This table has under 200,000 clones, approximately 90% appearing once. The sample was peripheral blood, taken 28 days after the second dose of the MenACWY control vaccine. These TCRs come from an adult who received the MenACWY meningococcal vaccine as a control.

The rearrangement joins TRBV19 to TRBJ1-4; 7 nucleotides agree with TRBD1. This CDR3 has 14 residues. Germline CDR1 LNHDA, CDR2 SQIVND (reference sequence). The V gene end was trimmed by 7 bases and the J gene end by 7 bases; junction bases not matched to a gene: 9. The CDR3 DNA follows: TGTGCCAGTACCCAGGGGGGACGGTCTGAAAAACTGTTTTTT. This sequence encodes CASTQGGRSEKLFF.

A single count supports this clone. The V call is TRBV6-2 or TRBV6-3, the J call TRBJ1-1; a possible D gene is TRBD1 (6 bases). Trimming pared 6 bases from V and 0 bases from J, leaving 17 bases between. The CDR3 runs to 16 residues. The V gene's germline CDR1 is MNHEY and CDR2 SVGEGT. The CDR3 coding sequence is TGTGCCAGCAGCAGCAGACAACAGGGCCTGAACACTGAAGCTTTCTTT. Protein product: CASSSRQQGLNTEAFF.

The chain has TRBV5-1 and TRBJ2-2, with a weak D call TRBD2 (5 bases). Looked up from germline, CDR1 is SGHRS and CDR2 is YFSETQ. V dropped 0 bases and J dropped 13 bases, with 16 bases sitting between them. The CDR3 loop spans 14 amino acids. The CDR3 DNA follows: TGCGCCAGCAGCTTGGATGAGGGAATAGGGAGGCTGTTTTTT. The encoded protein is CASSLDEGIGRLFF.

The V and J genes are TRBV28 and TRBJ2-3, with D maybe TRBD1 (6 bases). Deletions cut 6 bases from V and 1 base from J, with 14 bases between. CDR1 and CDR2 from the germline V gene are MDHEN and SYDVKM. CDR3 length: 15 residues. CDR3 bases: TGTGCCAGCAGCGAAGGGGGAACAGGCACAGATACGCAGTATTTT. It specifies CASSEGGTGTDTQYF.

The rearrangement links TRBV30 to TRBJ2-5, with TRBD1 identical over 8 bases. Germline values: CDR1 GTSNPN, CDR2 SVGIG (reference sequence). This CDR3 comprises 13 residues. The J segment lost 7 bases and the V segment lost 0 bases, leaving 4 bases of the junction unmatched. CDR3 sequence: CAWSVRGQGTQYF. The CDR3, as DNA: TGTGCCTGGAGTGTCAGGGGGCAGGGGACCCAGTACTTC. Filled out from reference TRBV30 and TRBJ2-5, the complete variable domain reads SQTIHQWPATLVQPVGSPLSLECTVEGTSNPNLYWYRQAAGRGLQLLFYSVGIGQISSEVPQNLSASRPQDRQFILSSKKLLLSDSGFYLCAWSVRGQGTQYFGPGTRLLVL.

V usage is TRBV30 and J usage is TRBJ1-2; possibly TRBD1 for D (5 bases). The CDR3 has 13 amino acids. Trimming removed 3 bases from V and 5 bases from J, with 13 bases in between. The V gene's germline CDR1 is GTSNPN and CDR2 SVGIG (reference sequence). CDR3 protein: CAWSQGIRYGYTF. CDR3 bases: TGTGCCTGGAGCCAGGGAATCCGGTATGGCTACACCTTC.

The V gene is TRBV18, the J gene TRBJ2-2, with 11 bases that match TRBD2. CDR1 and CDR2 (germline): KGHSH, LQKENI. J lost 7 bases, V lost 0 bases, and 4 bases had no gene match. This CDR3 is built from 16 residues. CDR3 bases: TGTGCCAGCTCACCACCTAGCGGGAGGGCCGTCGGGGAGCTGTTTTTT. Its protein is CASSPPSGRAVGELFF.

This sequence joins TRBV7-6 and TRBJ2-7; the match to TRBD1 covers 10 bases. Germline loops: CDR1 SGHVS, CDR2 FNYEAQ. With 5 bases clipped from V and 0 bases from J, the junction kept 4 bases outside the gene matches. The CDR3 runs 15 residues. The CDR3 region has the DNA TGTGCCAGCAGCCTTGGACAGGGGGTCTCCTACGAGCAGTACTTC. This encodes CASSLGQGVSYEQYF.

The chain joins TRBV19 to TRBJ1-1, with TRBD1 as a possible D gene (5 bases). CDR3 length: 13 residues. Germline-derived CDR1 and CDR2 are LNHDA and SQIVND (reference sequence). V gave up 5 bases and J gave up 7 bases, with 14 bases separating them. The CDR3 protein is CASSFTGPIEAFF. CDR3 DNA sequence: TGTGCCAGTAGTTTCACGGGACCTATTGAAGCTTTCTTT.

The V call is TRBV25-1, the J call TRBJ2-5; 7 bases fit TRBD1. With V trimmed by 3 bases and J by 3 bases, 4 bases remained unmatched. The CDR3 totals 14 residues. Germline CDR1 MGHDK, CDR2 SYGVNS. Written as DNA, the CDR3 is TGTGCCAGCAGTGAGTTTGACAGGGAAGAGACCCAGTACTTC. It codes for CASSEFDREETQYF.

The chain combines TRBV29-1 with TRBJ1-2; D ambiguous. V dropped 2 bases and J dropped 0 bases, with 19 bases sitting between them. The CDR3 is 17 residues long. CDR1 SQVTM and CDR2 ANQGSEA come from the germline V gene. The CDR3 loop reads CSVERASPILANYGYTF. CDR3 DNA: TGCAGCGTTGAAAGGGCTTCCCCCATCCTAGCTAACTATGGCTACACCTTC.